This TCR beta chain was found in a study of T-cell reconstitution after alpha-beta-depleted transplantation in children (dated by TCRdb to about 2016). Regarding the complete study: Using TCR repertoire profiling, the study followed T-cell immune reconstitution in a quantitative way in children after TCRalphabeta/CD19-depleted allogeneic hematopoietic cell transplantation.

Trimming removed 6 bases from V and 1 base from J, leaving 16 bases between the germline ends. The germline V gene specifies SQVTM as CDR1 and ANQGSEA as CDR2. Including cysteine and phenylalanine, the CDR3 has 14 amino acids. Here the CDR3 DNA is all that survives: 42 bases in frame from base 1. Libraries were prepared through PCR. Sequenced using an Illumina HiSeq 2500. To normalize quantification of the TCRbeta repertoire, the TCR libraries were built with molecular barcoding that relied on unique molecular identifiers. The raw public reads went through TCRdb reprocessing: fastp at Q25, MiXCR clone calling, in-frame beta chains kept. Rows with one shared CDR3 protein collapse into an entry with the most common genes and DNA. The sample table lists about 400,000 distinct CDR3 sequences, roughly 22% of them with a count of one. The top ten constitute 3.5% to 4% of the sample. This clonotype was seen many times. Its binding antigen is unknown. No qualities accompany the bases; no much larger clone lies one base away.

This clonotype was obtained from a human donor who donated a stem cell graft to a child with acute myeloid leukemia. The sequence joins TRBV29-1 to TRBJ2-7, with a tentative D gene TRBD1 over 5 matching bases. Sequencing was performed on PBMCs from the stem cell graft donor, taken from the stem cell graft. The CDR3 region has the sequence CSVRLGLESYEQYF. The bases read TGCAGCGTACGCCTGGGGCTAGAATCCTACGAGCAGTACTTC.